The clone carrying this T cell receptor (beta chain) came up many times. The target antigen is unknown. The sample is drawn from a study of identical twins. Study observations and caveats: The more abundant beta clonotypes in cord blood had fewer insertions, and memory repertoires did not show this.

Looked up from germline, CDR1 is SQVTM and CDR2 is ANQGSEA. After removal of 5 bases from V and 4 bases from J, the junction contained 5 bases not matched to a gene. The CDR3 extends over 13 amino acids. MiXCR, run by TCRdb on the 5' RACE reads, gives a single entry per CDR3 protein. This sample has around 230,000 distinct CDR3 sequences, with around 9.6% found just once. The rearrangement joins TRBV29-1 to TRBJ2-1; 7 bases fit TRBD1. The clonotype was recovered from a woman between 18 and 29 years old in good health. The sample taken for sequencing was memory (CD45RO+) T cells sorted from blood. In DNA form, the CDR3 reads TGCAGCGTTCACAGGGGTCCATACAATGAGCAGTTCTTC. It yields the protein CSVHRGPYNEQFF.